This TCR beta chain originates from a study of shared clonotypes between healthy human individuals. A note on this clone: Its antigen is currently unknown.

Whole-study results and caveats: Large sequencing depth failed to make sorted-subset sequencing complete, rarefaction showed. A few donors shared around 5.2% of their naive CD4 clonotypes. Clonotype sharing levels among donors were expected to vary with sequencing depth. Naive subsets usually exceeded memory subsets in estimated richness.

Trimming shortened V by 4 bases and J by 3 bases, and 13 bases separated the two germline ends. Per germline, CDR1 LGHNA and CDR2 YSLEER. This CDR3 has 15 amino acids. The protocol was immunoSEQ multiplex PCR, while the TCRdb copy is restricted to in-frame clones and leaves out a portion. Found here are approximately 710,000 clones, roughly 88% of them singletons; the top ten hold 30% to 40%. Source material: memory CD8+ T cells from PBMCs. Indicated subset: CD45RO+ cells pooled with CCR7-negative TemRA cells. The chain joins TRBV4-3 to TRBJ1-5; D remains unclear. This receptor was taken from a man aged 18 to 30 in good health. Some clones in this sample may be carry-over from other donors' samples. CDR3 loop: CASSPSPALNQPQHF. Here the CDR3 DNA reads TGCGCCAGCAGCCCTTCGCCAGCTCTCAATCAGCCCCAGCATTTT.